Listed below are T cell receptor beta chains from one sample, sequenced in a study of blood T cell repertoires in COVID-19. Profiled with immunoSEQ multiplex PCR; TCRdb holds only in-frame clones, not every one. The repertoire holds roughly 430,000 clones, 70% to 90% seen once, with about 1.5% in the top ten. The sample was PBMCs or T cells enriched from blood (not recorded which). The receptors were gathered from a woman aged 18-29 years who had been exposed to COVID-19. Both conserved end residues are part of each CDR3. The D gene is left open where the match is weak. Some rows have no size entry. The others give once, few or many, or a class for an expanded clone.

>-|TRBJ1-5|TRBV10-3|few
TGTGCCATCAGTGAAGGGCGGGGGCATCAGCCCCAGCATTTT
CAISEGRGHQPQHF
>-|TRBJ1-6|TRBV3-1/TRBV3-2|-
TGTGCCAGCAGCCCAGGGCCGTACGGAGACTATAATTCACCCCTCCACTTT
CASSPGPYGDYNSPLHF
>-|TRBJ1-1|TRBV6-4|once
TGTGCCAGCAGTGACTCGGCAGGGGCGAACACTGAAGCTTTCTTT
CASSDSAGANTEAFF
>TRBD1|TRBJ2-3|TRBV7-6|-
TGTGCCAGCAGCTCGACAGGGCGAAGCACAGATACGCAGTATTTT
CASSSTGRSTDTQYF
>TRBD1|TRBJ1-1|TRBV5-5|-
TGTGCCAGCAGCCCGGGACAGGAAGTGTGGACTGAAGCTTTCTTT
CASSPGQEVWTEAFF
>TRBD1|TRBJ1-1|TRBV5-1|-
TGCGCCAGCAGCCCTCGACAGGGGCAGAACACTGAAGCTTTCTTT
CASSPRQGQNTEAFF
>TRBD2|TRBJ2-1|TRBV23-1|-
TGCGCCAGCAGTCAACCCCAGACTAGCGGGAGAGGCAATGAGCAGTTCTTC
CASSQPQTSGRGNEQFF
>TRBD1|TRBJ1-1|TRBV7-9|-
TGTGCCAGCAGCGACGCGGGACAGGTTGACACTGAAGCTTTCTTT
CASSDAGQVDTEAFF
>TRBD2|TRBJ2-1|TRBV24-1|-
TGTGCCACCAGTGACTGGACTAGCTCCTACAATGAGCAGTTCTTC
CATSDWTSSYNEQFF
>-|TRBJ1-4|TRBV5-1|once
TGCGCCAGCAGCTTCGGGAGGATCGAGGAAAAACTGTTTTTT
CASSFGRIEEKLFF
>TRBD2|TRBJ2-1|TRBV13|-
TGTGCCAGCAGCGCCCGGTTGCGGGAGGGCGATGAGCAGTTCTTC
CASSARLREGDEQFF
>-|TRBJ1-5|TRBV3-1/TRBV3-2|few
TGTGCCAGCAGCCAAGAACCGGCAGGGATTAGCAATCAGCCCCAGCATTTT
CASSQEPAGISNQPQHF
>TRBD1|TRBJ1-5|TRBV3-1/TRBV3-2|-
TGTGCCAGCAGCCAAACCGGGACAGGGGGCAATCAGCCCCAGCATTTT
CASSQTGTGGNQPQHF
>TRBD1|TRBJ2-4|TRBV7-6|-
TGTGCCAGCAGCTCGGGACAGGGAGCCAAAAACATTCAGTACTTC
CASSSGQGAKNIQYF
>-|TRBJ2-5|TRBV12-3/TRBV12-4|-
TGTGCCAGCAGTTCAGGGCTCGCCCAGTACTTC
CASSSGLAQYF
>TRBD2|TRBJ2-2|TRBV7-9|-
TGTGCCAGCAGCTTAGCGGGAGGGGCCGCCGGGGAGCTGTTTTTT
CASSLAGGAAGELFF
>-|TRBJ1-1|TRBV3-1/TRBV3-2|-
TGTGCCAGCAGCCAAGACAGGCAGGTAGGAACTGAAGCTTTCTTT
CASSQDRQVGTEAFF
>TRBD1|TRBJ1-2|TRBV6-6|-
TGTGCCAGCAGAATTACCGGGACAGTAGATGGCTACACCTTC
CASRITGTVDGYTF
>-|TRBJ2-1|TRBV7-9|-
TGTGCCAGCAGCTCGGGGGCTAGCGGCTACAATGAGCAGTTCTTC
CASSSGASGYNEQFF
>TRBD2|TRBJ2-1|TRBV5-4|-
TGTGCCAGCAGTAAAACTAGCGGAGTCAACAATGAGCAGTTCTTC
CASSKTSGVNNEQFF
>TRBD2|TRBJ2-7|TRBV3-1/TRBV3-2|-
TGTGCCAGCAGCCACCGTGGGGCGGGAGGCCATTTGACTAGCTCCTACGAGCAGTACTTC
CASSHRGAGGHLTSSYEQYF
>-|TRBJ2-1|TRBV10-3|-
TGTGCCATCAGTTCAGGTTACAATGAGCAGTTCTTC
CAISSGYNEQFF
>-|TRBJ1-2|TRBV7-2|-
TGTGCCAGCAGCACCCCGACAAAGTTGAATGGCTACACCTTC
CASSTPTKLNGYTF
>-|TRBJ2-7|TRBV18|-
TGTGCCAGCTCACCCGCGGGACGGAACTACGAGCAGTACTTC
CASSPAGRNYEQYF
>TRBD1|TRBJ2-7|TRBV6-5|-
TGTGCCAGCAGCCTCGGGACAGGGTCTCCCTACGAGCAGTACTTC
CASSLGTGSPYEQYF
>TRBD2|TRBJ2-7|TRBV6-5|-
TGTGCCAGCAGACAGACTAGCGGAAGCTCCTACGAGCAGTACTTC
CASRQTSGSSYEQYF
>-|TRBJ1-3|TRBV7-8|-
TGTGCCAGCAGCTTAGCCCTAGGTGGAAACACCATATATTTT
CASSLALGGNTIYF
>-|TRBJ1-1|TRBV9|-
TGTGCCAGCAGCCCCAGGCTGCAGTACGCTGAAGCTTTCTTT
CASSPRLQYAEAFF
>-|TRBJ2-5|TRBV7-9|once
TGTGCCAGCACCTTGACAGATCGCTTGTACTTC
CASTLTDRLYF
>-|TRBJ2-7|TRBV7-2|-
TGTGCCAGCAGCTCCCAGGGGAACTACGAGCAGTACTTC
CASSSQGNYEQYF
>TRBD1|TRBJ2-7|TRBV5-1|few
TGCGCCAGCAGCTTGGGGACAGGGGCCTACGAGCAGTACTTC
CASSLGTGAYEQYF
>TRBD2|TRBJ2-1|TRBV5-8|-
TGTGCCAGCAGCTTCGGGCGAGCGGGGGGGCTCTACTCCTACAATGAGCAGTTCTTC
CASSFGRAGGLYSYNEQFF
>-|TRBJ1-3|TRBV7-2|few
TGTGCCAGCAGCCCCGGGGGATGGGGGGGTGGAAACACCATATATTTT
CASSPGGWGGGNTIYF
>-|TRBJ1-2|TRBV28|-
TGTGCCAGCAGTCCCAGGGGCCATGGCTACACCTTC
CASSPRGHGYTF
>TRBD2|TRBJ2-1|TRBV27|-
TGTGCCAGCACCCAGCGGGGCTACAATGAGCAGTTCTTC
CASTQRGYNEQFF
>-|TRBJ2-7|TRBV9|-
TGTGCCAGCAGCCCCTGGACTGAGCACGAGCAGTACTTC
CASSPWTEHEQYF
>TRBD1|TRBJ1-2|TRBV5-1|-
TGCGCCAGCAGCTTGGAGCAGGGGGTATTTGGCTATGGCTACACCTTC
CASSLEQGVFGYGYTF